A single TCR beta chain is shown here with its context. V lost 6 bases and J lost 3, with 6 bases in between. The CDR3 extends over 11 amino acids. Germline values: CDR1 ENHRY, CDR2 SYGVKD. This entry belongs to a study of T cell changes during pregnancy in multiple sclerosis. Assay: immunoSEQ multiplex PCR; the TCRdb copy retains only in-frame clones and omits some. The sample lists about 77,000 clones, roughly 91% occurring once. V is TRBV10-3 and J is TRBJ2-7; D remains ambiguous. The clonotype originates from a female donor in good health, enrolled as a control in a pregnancy study. Specimen: peripheral blood, collected after pregnancy. CDR3 nucleotide sequence: TGTGCCATCAGACAAGTCTACGAGCAGTACTTC. Its protein is CAIRQVYEQYF.